The entry that follows covers one TCR beta chain sequence. The target antigen is unknown. Terminally differentiated effector memory CD45RA+ cells were excluded by CCR7 positive selection of CD45RO-negative cells. Sequencing used immunoSEQ multiplex PCR; TCRdb keeps in-frame clones, though not all of them. The sample shows 2 million to 2.5 million clones, around 96% of them seen only once. These data come from a study of shared clonotypes between healthy human individuals. Regarding the study as a whole: Relative to clonotypes present in all four donors, those not shared had lower generation probabilities.

Germline V lookup: CDR1 MNHEY, CDR2 SVGAGI. J lost 4 bases, V lost 6 bases, and 9 bases had no gene match. The CDR3 totals 14 residues. The source of this sequence is a man between 18 and 29 years old in good health. The chain is built from TRBV6-5 and TRBJ2-7; the match to TRBD2 covers 7 bases. The sequencing sample was made of naive CD8+ T cells sorted from blood. CDR3 region: CASRHLTSEYEQYF. The CDR3 DNA follows: TGTGCCAGCAGACACCTTACTAGCGAATACGAGCAGTACTTC.